Detailed here is one T cell receptor (beta chain). Its antigen is undetermined. The primer mix had 60 Vbeta and 13 Jbeta primers. Profiled with immunoSEQ multiplex PCR; TCRdb holds only in-frame clones, not every one. The data show about 160,000 clones, 70% to 80% seen once. This sample stems from a study of cytomegalovirus exposure and HLA in healthy donors. Study-wide results and caveats: Association of about 17,000 TCR beta sequences with HLA alleles was found at 0.05 false discovery rate in a later analysis. Rare sequences made up most TCRs, while some public TCRs were found in many donors.

With 4 bases clipped from V and 7 bases from J, the junction kept 7 bases outside the gene matches. Germline CDR1 reads MNHEY; CDR2 reads SMNVEV (reference sequence). The CDR3 is 15 residues long. Sequencing was done on a sample of PBMCs. V is TRBV27 and J is TRBJ2-1; 10 bases are a match to TRBD2. The receptor's source is a middle-aged man in good health and CMV-seronegative. The CDR3 loop is CASSWSLAGENEQFF. The CDR3 DNA follows: TGTGCCAGCAGTTGGAGTCTAGCGGGAGAAAATGAGCAGTTCTTC.